These T cell receptor beta chains were read from a single sample in a study of cytomegalovirus exposure and HLA in healthy donors. Repertoires were generated with immunoSEQ multiplex PCR, while TCRdb's copy carries only in-frame clones and drops some. The table has about 160,000 clones, around 84% seen once; the top ten hold around 2%. The sequencing sample was made of PBMCs. The receptors come from a young man in good health and CMV-seronegative. Each CDR3 is given without its conserved first and last residue.

TRBJ1-5 TRBV19 13 ASSISGDSNQPQH
TRBJ2-2 TRBV18 13 ASSRTSLNTGELF
TRBJ2-7 TRBV6-5 14 ASSYSTRTGSIEQY
TRBJ2-1 TRBV6-4 12 ASGRGDGGNEQF
TRBJ2-2 TRBV28 14 ASSFWTVKGTGELF
TRBJ2-5 TRBV9 14 ASSPIAGGIKETQY
TRBJ2-7 TRBV7-2 12 ASSLRDRGYEQY
TRBJ2-7 TRBV2 12 ASSEDRRFGEQY
TRBJ2-1 TRBV7-2 14 ASRGGLAGMYNEQF
TRBJ2-3 TRBV28 12 ASSLGQGADTQY
TRBJ1-5 TRBV10-3 10 AISEPDQPQH
TRBJ1-1 TRBV5-1 12 ASSLEVGGTEAF
TRBJ2-7 TRBV4-1 13 ASSPYSDRGSEQY
TRBJ2-5 TRBV7-9 13 ASSLVQGGQETQY
TRBJ2-3 TRBV11-3 11 ASSRGGADTQY
TRBJ2-2 TRBV4-2 12 ASSQDGVTGELF
TRBJ2-5 TRBV9 12 ASSVEVRGETQY
TRBJ2-2 TRBV6-1 14 ASSGMSHSNTGELF
TRBJ1-1 TRBV13 11 ASRWGRNTEAF
TRBJ1-1 TRBV14 13 ASSLRPEEDTEAF
TRBJ1-1 TRBV5-1 14 ASSLAWDSVNTEAF
TRBJ2-1 TRBV6-1 12 ASRMGSLYNEQF
TRBJ2-3 TRBV7-8 15 ASSLVLSGWPPDTQY
TRBJ2-1 TRBV7-2 13 ASSSLAGAGDEQF
TRBJ2-7 TRBV27 11 ASGGGLVYEQY
TRBJ2-1 TRBV7-9 13 ASRTGGSSYNEQF
TRBJ1-1 TRBV11-3 12 ASSHSAGSTEAF
TRBJ2-1 TRBV11-2 17 ASSSRGGAPRESYNEQF
TRBJ1-2 TRBV5-8 10 ASSLEGSGYT
TRBJ1-2 TRBV29-1 13 SVEESGGPNYGYT
TRBJ1-3 TRBV9 15 ASSVVSPRTGGNTIY
TRBJ2-7 TRBV7-2 14 ASTVTGQGYSYEQY
TRBJ1-1 TRBV20-1 9 SVRGNTEAF
. TRBV2 12 ASLDSLNSYEQY
TRBJ1-3 TRBV18 14 ASSPPGGSSGNTIY
TRBJ1-1 TRBV10-3 12 ATVPSGPNTEAF
TRBJ2-5 TRBV4-2 11 ASSQGLQETQY
TRBJ2-2 TRBV29-1 12 SVRLAGNTGELF
TRBJ2-4 TRBV13 14 ASSLSGGQRKNIQY
TRBJ2-2 TRBV9 13 ASSAGTGRTGELF
TRBJ1-6 TRBV15 16 ATSSVGQQNSYNSPLH
TRBJ2-3 TRBV29-1 11 SALAEWRDTQY
TRBJ1-4 TRBV5-4 13 ASSQEGQGREKLF
TRBJ1-1 TRBV19 13 ASSPWGQASSEAF
TRBJ1-4 TRBV6-5 13 ASSFSPGEDEKLF
TRBJ1-2 TRBV5-5 15 ASSLGDRAPDNYGYT
TRBJ2-4 TRBV7-9 14 SSSFLAGWGKNIQY
TRBJ2-4 TRBV7-2 15 ASSSGTGYMSKNIQY
TRBJ2-7 TRBV18 9 ASSRLYEQY
TRBJ1-5 TRBV7-2 12 ASSPPGGLSVQH